This TCR beta chain stems from a study of cytomegalovirus exposure and HLA in healthy donors. This clone was recorded only once. The method was immunoSEQ multiplex PCR; TCRdb's version includes in-frame clones alone and lacks a portion of them. The sample has about 360,000 clones, 75% to 90% seen once; the top ten hold approximately 0.8%. The CDR3 is made up of 14 amino acids. Trimming left V 0 bases short and J 5 bases short, with 9 bases between. Germline V gene sequence: CDR1 SGDLS, CDR2 YYNGEE. Input material: PBMCs. The chain employs TRBV9 and TRBJ2-1; a weak D match, TRBD2 (6 bases). The receptor was isolated from a young woman in good health and CMV-seronegative. CDR3 in DNA: TGTGCCAGCAGCGTAGAACTAGCCAACAATGAGCAGTTCTTC. Encoded protein: CASSVELANNEQFF.